This T cell receptor beta chain was sequenced for a study of spatial heterogeneity in lung cancer. TCRdb re-called the 5' RACE reads with MiXCR, one entry per CDR3 protein. Among about 2,900 distinct CDR3 sequences listed, roughly 18% were seen once. Time point indicated: sample taken at primary tumor resection. This clonotype rates as medium-sized (0.01 to 0.1%). The material was normal lung tissue next to the tumor, obtained at surgery. This clonotype originated in a male donor with early-stage non-small cell lung cancer.

The CDR3 DNA follows: TGTGCCAGCAGTTTAAGGGGCGGTAACTATGGCTACACCTTC. The encoded protein is CASSLRGGNYGYTF. The chain recombines TRBV27 with TRBJ1-2; TRBD1 might be the D (5 bases). The CDR3 consists of 14 residues. Trimming took off 2 bases at V and 1 base at J, with 8 bases between the two ends. Germline V gene sequence: CDR1 MNHEY, CDR2 SMNVEV (reference sequence).